This is a list of T cell receptor beta chains from one sample in a study of blood T cells in healthy people across ages. TCRdb reanalysed the 5' RACE reads using MiXCR and keeps one entry per CDR3 protein. In the table there are 800,000 to 900,000 distinct CDR3 sequences, approximately 59% of which are singletons. The sequenced sample was blood. Receptors were obtained from a man aged 25-45 years in good health. Both conserved end residues are part of each CDR3. Fields, in order: CDR3 length, D gene, V gene, clone size, J gene, CDR3 protein, CDR3 DNA. The D gene is left open where the match is weak. Size values are once, few and many counts, or a class for expanded clones, and some rows have none.

>16|.|TRBV20-1|.|TRBJ2-2
CSAREGGKRNTGELFF
TGCAGTGCTAGAGAGGGGGGAAAGCGAAACACCGGGGAGCTGTTTTTT
>13|.|TRBV29-1|.|TRBJ2-7
CSVTPGFSYEQYF
TGCAGCGTGACCCCAGGGTTCTCCTACGAGCAGTACTTC
>15|TRBD1|TRBV6-2/TRBV6-3|.|TRBJ2-5
CASSFTDRAQETQYF
TGTGCCAGCAGTTTTACGGACAGGGCCCAAGAGACCCAGTACTTC
>16|.|TRBV6-2/TRBV6-3|.|TRBJ2-4
CASRWADPRTKNIQYF
TGTGCCAGCAGATGGGCCGACCCTAGAACCAAAAACATTCAGTACTTC
>15|.|TRBV7-9|.|TRBJ2-5
CASSLGVGLHETQYF
TGTGCCAGCAGCTTAGGAGTTGGACTCCATGAGACCCAGTACTTC
>16|.|TRBV6-4|once|TRBJ2-1
CASSDTRAVAYNEQFF
TGTGCCAGCAGTGACACTCGAGCGGTGGCCTACAATGAGCAGTTCTTC
>13|.|TRBV9|once|TRBJ2-7
CASSGGQNYEQYF
TGTGCCAGCAGCGGCGGACAGAACTACGAGCAGTACTTC
>11|.|TRBV6-6|.|TRBJ1-1
CAGRGDTEAFF
TGTGCCGGACGGGGGGACACTGAAGCTTTCTTT
>15|.|TRBV6-5|.|TRBJ2-1
CASSRGGGTHNEQFF
TGTGCCAGCTCCAGGGGGGGCGGGACCCACAATGAGCAGTTCTTC
>15|TRBD1|TRBV5-5|.|TRBJ2-1
CASSLSPGQGYEQFF
TGTGCCAGCAGCTTGTCTCCGGGACAGGGGTATGAGCAGTTCTTC
>12|TRBD2|TRBV3-1|.|TRBJ2-1
CASSEAGTREFF
TGTGCCAGCAGCGAAGCCGGGACTAGGGAGTTCTTC
>11|.|TRBV21-1|once|TRBJ1-2
CATPSCYGYTF
TGTGCCACCCCCTCCTGCTATGGCTACACCTTC
>16|.|TRBV7-2|few|TRBJ2-4
CASSLDLAVGSDIQYF
TGTGCCAGCAGCTTAGATCTCGCGGTGGGTTCTGACATTCAGTACTTC
>13|TRBD1|TRBV2|.|TRBJ2-4
CAGSGQALGIQYF
TGTGCCGGCAGTGGACAGGCCTTAGGAATTCAGTACTTC
>15|TRBD2|TRBV4-2|.|TRBJ2-3
CASTQASGLRDRQYF
TGTGCCAGCACCCAGGCTAGCGGACTCAGGGATAGGCAGTATTTT
>16|.|TRBV25-1|.|TRBJ1-1
CASSGPRPPGNTEAFF
TGTGCCAGCAGTGGCCCCCGGCCCCCGGGGAACACTGAAGCTTTCTTT
>14|.|TRBV14|.|TRBJ2-1
CASSPYGGPNEQFF
TGTGCCAGCAGCCCCTATGGGGGGCCGAATGAGCAGTTCTTC
>14|.|TRBV6-5|.|TRBJ1-6
CASTKGRYNSPLHF
TGTGCCAGCACCAAGGGGCGATATAATTCACCCCTCCACTTT
>14|.|TRBV7-2|once|TRBJ2-3
CASSSVIAADTQYF
TGTGCCAGCAGCTCTGTTATAGCGGCAGATACGCAGTATTTT
>16|.|TRBV20-1|.|TRBJ2-7
CSARDRQALLSYEQYF
TGCAGTGCTAGAGATAGACAGGCACTACTCTCCTACGAGCAGTACTTC
>14|TRBD1|TRBV10-3|.|TRBJ1-2
CAISAGGQIPGYTF
TGTGCCATCAGTGCAGGGGGGCAAATCCCTGGCTACACCTTC
>15|TRBD1|TRBV5-1|.|TRBJ2-1
CASSSDRVAGDEQFF
TGCGCCAGCAGCTCGGACAGGGTGGCCGGGGATGAGCAGTTCTTC
>13|TRBD2|TRBV20-1|once|TRBJ2-1
CSEGGGASNEQFF
TGCAGTGAGGGCGGGGGGGCCTCCAATGAGCAGTTCTTC